This T cell receptor beta chain comes out of a study of T cells in Graves' hyperthyroidism and ophthalmopathy. With 6 bases clipped from V and 3 bases from J, the junction kept 8 bases outside the gene matches. The length of the CDR3 is 14 residues. Germline V gene sequence: CDR1 SQVTM, CDR2 ANQGSEA. As for this clonotype: The target antigen is unknown.

The CDR3 regions of TCR beta were amplified from RNA transcripts. The TCR CDR3 first-round RT-PCR relied on the HTBI primer set. TCRdb independently ran MiXCR on the multiplex PCR reads; one entry per CDR3 protein. The table includes 540,000 or so distinct CDR3 sequences, approximately 15% detected once. Study-level findings and limits: Model predictions of ophthalmopathy came a median around 6.5 months before onset. Most clonotypes expanded in thyroid above 0.001 were likewise present in blood.

The receptor comes from a woman aged 25 to 39 with Graves' hyperthyroidism. Material for sequencing was blood. This sequence joins TRBV29-1 and TRBJ2-1, with TRBD1 identical over 7 bases. The CDR3 DNA reads TGCAGCGTAGGCCAGGGGGTAGTCTACAATGAGCAGTTCTTC. It translates to CSVGQGVVYNEQFF.